Listed here are 5 T cell receptor beta chains from one sample, sequenced in a study of blood T cell repertoires in COVID-19. The assay was immunoSEQ multiplex PCR, and TCRdb's table has in-frame clones only and misses some. The sample records around 83,000 clones, about 88% being singletons. The specimen was peripheral blood. Every receptor here comes from a man older than 75 with active or convalescent COVID-19.

The rearrangement joins TRBV15 to TRBJ2-2; 10 nucleotides match TRBD1. The V gene's germline CDR1 is LNHNV and CDR2 YYDKDF (reference sequence). The CDR3 extends over 16 amino acids. After removal of 1 base from V and 7 bases from J, the junction contained 6 bases not matched to a gene. CDR3 bases: TGTGCCACCAGCAGAGCGGGACAGGGGAGAGGCGGGGAGCTGTTTTTT. It codes for CATSRAGQGRGGELFF.

This chain joins TRBV19 and TRBJ1-1, with TRBD1 matching 8 bases. The CDR3 length is 16 residues. Germline values: CDR1 LNHDA, CDR2 SQIVND (reference sequence). Losses at the gene ends were 5 bases for V and 0 bases for J; bases not matched to a gene: 8. CDR3 DNA sequence: TGTGCCAGTAGTCTGACCGGGACAGGAATGAACACTGAAGCTTTCTTT. It codes for CASSLTGTGMNTEAFF.

The chain recombines TRBV5-1 with TRBJ2-3; D is possibly TRBD1 (6 bases). This CDR3 region has 16 residues. The V gene lost 0 bases and the J gene lost 0 bases, with 11 bases spanning the gap. Germline V gene sequence: CDR1 SGHRS, CDR2 YFSETQ. The CDR3 DNA reads TGCGCCAGCAGCTTGGGGTACAGGGCTAGCACAGATACGCAGTATTTT. This codes for CASSLGYRASTDTQYF. Complete variable domain (other parts from reference TRBV5-1 and TRBJ2-3): KAGVTQTPRYLIKTRGQQVTLSCSPISGHRSVSWYQQTPGQGLQFLFEYFSETQRNKGNFPGRFSGRQFSNSRSEMNVSTLELGDSALYLCASSLGYRASTDTQYFGPGTRLTVL.

The gene calls are TRBV28 and TRBJ1-4, with no clear D. The germline V gene has CDR1 MDHEN and CDR2 SYDVKM. CDR3 length equals 15 residues. Trimming stripped 4 bases from V and 3 bases from J, with 12 bases between. The CDR3 spells CASSSYDLANEKLFF. The CDR3 bases are TGTGCCAGCAGTTCCTACGACTTGGCTAATGAAAAACTGTTTTTT.

As DNA, the CDR3 is TGTGCCAGCAGACTAGGTGGTTCAACGTGGGAGACCCAGTACTTC. Translating it yields CASRLGGSTWETQYF. The chain couples TRBV28 to TRBJ2-5, with D possibly matching TRBD2 (5 bases). Germline assignment: CDR1 MDHEN and CDR2 SYDVKM. Deletions cut 6 bases from V and 5 bases from J, with 19 bases between. The CDR3 runs to 15 residues.